This T cell receptor beta chain came from a study of OX40 agonist ivuxolimab in advanced cancers. Only in-frame clones appear in the TCRdb table, and some are missing; sequencing was by immunoSEQ multiplex PCR. The table shows some 90,000 clones, with about 90% occurring only once. The specimen comprised CD4+ or CD8+ T cells sorted from blood, sampled in a trial of the OX40 agonist ivuxolimab. The receptor comes from an adult with an advanced solid tumor such as melanoma, head and neck, liver or kidney cancer.

CDR3 protein: CASSSRAGYNEQFF. The CDR3 coding sequence is TGTGCCAGCAGCTCCCGGGCGGGGTACAATGAGCAGTTCTTC. V gene TRBV11-3 combines with J gene TRBJ2-1, with D perhaps matching TRBD2 (6 bases). Trimming stripped 4 bases from V and 4 bases from J, with 11 bases between. The CDR3 covers 14 residues. In germline, CDR1 is SGHNT, CDR2 YENEEA.